A selection of T cell receptor beta chains follows, all from one sample in a study of T cell changes during pregnancy in multiple sclerosis. Some clones are missing from TCRdb's copy, which holds only in-frame ones; the method was immunoSEQ multiplex PCR. Of fewer than 55,000 clones detected, 85% to 95% appear once; the ten largest clones hold approximately 1.2%. The sample taken for sequencing was peripheral blood. These receptors were collected from a female donor with multiple sclerosis, enrolled in a pregnancy study. Both conserved end residues are part of each CDR3. D genes are given only for firm matches. Size values are once, few and many counts, or a class for expanded clones, and some rows have none.

CDR3 protein: CASSSPGTGGEQFF
CDR3 DNA: TGTGCCAGCAGCTCCCCGGGTACCGGCGGGGAGCAGTTCTTC
V gene: TRBV7-8
clone size: NA
J gene: TRBJ2-1
D gene: NA

CDR3 protein: CASRDGQVDGYTF
CDR3 DNA: TGTGCCAGCAGGGATGGACAGGTGGATGGCTACACCTTC
V gene: TRBV6-1
clone size: NA
J gene: TRBJ1-2
D gene: TRBD1

CDR3 protein: CASSAGGTEAFF
CDR3 DNA: TGTGCCAGCAGTGCTGGGGGAACTGAAGCTTTCTTT
V gene: TRBV6-4
clone size: few
J gene: TRBJ1-1
D gene: NA

CDR3 protein: CASSRTGGAGNTIYF
CDR3 DNA: TGCGCCAGCAGCCGAACAGGGGGCGCTGGAAACACCATATATTTT
V gene: TRBV5-1
clone size: NA
J gene: TRBJ1-3
D gene: TRBD1

CDR3 protein: CASGWFGNTIYF
CDR3 DNA: TGTGCCAGCGGGTGGTTTGGAAACACCATATATTTT
V gene: TRBV28
clone size: NA
J gene: TRBJ1-3
D gene: NA

CDR3 protein: CASSPWISEAFF
CDR3 DNA: TGTGCCAGCAGCCCCTGGATCTCTGAAGCTTTCTTT
V gene: TRBV9
clone size: NA
J gene: TRBJ1-1
D gene: NA

CDR3 protein: CASSLLGEFNNEQFF
CDR3 DNA: TGTGCCAGCAGTTTGCTCGGTGAATTCAACAATGAGCAGTTCTTC
V gene: TRBV27
clone size: NA
J gene: TRBJ2-1
D gene: NA

CDR3 protein: CASSLGHRTVGGGYTF
CDR3 DNA: TGTGCCAGCAGCTTAGGCCACCGGACCGTCGGGGGAGGCTACACCTTC
V gene: TRBV7-9
clone size: NA
J gene: TRBJ1-2
D gene: NA

CDR3 protein: CASRAESNYGYTF
CDR3 DNA: TGCGCCAGTAGGGCAGAGTCTAACTATGGCTACACCTTC
V gene: TRBV10-2
clone size: NA
J gene: TRBJ1-2
D gene: NA

CDR3 protein: CASSLQDGITEAFF
CDR3 DNA: TGCGCCAGCAGCTTACAGGACGGGATCACTGAAGCTTTCTTT
V gene: TRBV5-1
clone size: NA
J gene: TRBJ1-1
D gene: NA

CDR3 protein: CASSLEGTSGPYNEQFF
CDR3 DNA: TGTGCCAGCAGCTTAGAAGGGACTAGCGGACCCTACAATGAGCAGTTCTTC
V gene: TRBV7-2
clone size: NA
J gene: TRBJ2-1
D gene: TRBD2

CDR3 protein: CASSEAISRTPFLSEQYF
CDR3 DNA: TGTGCCAGCAGTGAAGCCATTTCTAGGACACCCTTTCTGTCCGAGCAGTACTTC
V gene: TRBV6-1
clone size: NA
J gene: TRBJ2-7
D gene: NA

CDR3 protein: CASSVGGSRGYTF
CDR3 DNA: TGTGCCAGCAGTGTTGGGGGGAGCAGAGGCTACACCTTC
V gene: TRBV2
clone size: NA
J gene: TRBJ1-2
D gene: NA

CDR3 protein: CASSYPGNQETQYF
CDR3 DNA: TGTGCCAGCAGTTACCCGGGGAACCAAGAGACCCAGTACTTC
V gene: TRBV6-5
clone size: NA
J gene: TRBJ2-5
D gene: NA

CDR3 protein: CASSLEGYYGYTF
CDR3 DNA: TGTGCCAGCAGCTTAGAGGGATACTATGGCTACACCTTC
V gene: TRBV7-2
clone size: NA
J gene: TRBJ1-2
D gene: NA

CDR3 protein: CASSQVYRERYGYTF
CDR3 DNA: TGCGCCAGCAGCCAAGTGTACAGGGAGCGCTATGGCTACACCTTC
V gene: TRBV4-1
clone size: NA
J gene: TRBJ1-2
D gene: NA

CDR3 protein: CASSLVGLRDTEAFF
CDR3 DNA: TGTGCCAGCAGCTTAGTGGGTCTAAGAGACACTGAAGCTTTCTTT
V gene: TRBV11-2
clone size: NA
J gene: TRBJ1-1
D gene: NA

CDR3 protein: CASSLPGGQMGGYTF
CDR3 DNA: TGTGCCAGCAGCTTGCCCGGGGGACAGATGGGTGGCTACACCTTC
V gene: TRBV5-6
clone size: NA
J gene: TRBJ1-2
D gene: TRBD1

CDR3 protein: CATIRRAEAFF
CDR3 DNA: TGTGCCACCATAAGGAGAGCTGAAGCTTTCTTT
V gene: TRBV6-5
clone size: NA
J gene: TRBJ1-1
D gene: NA

CDR3 protein: CASSRTGSIGGYTF
CDR3 DNA: TGTGCCAGCAGCCGCACCGGGTCCATCGGTGGCTACACCTTC
V gene: TRBV9
clone size: few
J gene: TRBJ1-2
D gene: NA

CDR3 protein: CASSTQGGVDTEAFF
CDR3 DNA: TGTGCCAGCAGCACCCAGGGGGGGGTGGACACTGAAGCTTTCTTT
V gene: TRBV7-3
clone size: NA
J gene: TRBJ1-1
D gene: TRBD1

CDR3 protein: CASSEWREVSYEQYF
CDR3 DNA: TGTGCCAGCAGTGAATGGCGGGAGGTCTCCTACGAGCAGTACTTC
V gene: TRBV2
clone size: NA
J gene: TRBJ2-7
D gene: TRBD2

CDR3 protein: CASSVDSGGRQETQYF
CDR3 DNA: TGTGCCAGCAGCGTAGATTCGGGTGGAAGGCAAGAGACCCAGTACTTC
V gene: TRBV9
clone size: NA
J gene: TRBJ2-5
D gene: NA

CDR3 protein: CASSLDLGRGELFF
CDR3 DNA: TGTGCCAGCAGCTTAGACCTAGGCAGGGGGGAGCTGTTTTTT
V gene: TRBV7-2
clone size: NA
J gene: TRBJ2-2
D gene: NA

CDR3 protein: CASSLDQGGAFF
CDR3 DNA: TGTGCCAGCAGCTTAGATCAGGGGGGAGCTTTCTTT
V gene: TRBV11-2
clone size: NA
J gene: TRBJ1-1
D gene: TRBD1

CDR3 protein: CASSVGLAGAGSTDTQYF
CDR3 DNA: TGTGCCAGCAGCGTAGGACTAGCGGGAGCAGGGAGCACAGATACGCAGTATTTT
V gene: TRBV9
clone size: NA
J gene: TRBJ2-3
D gene: TRBD2

CDR3 protein: CASSEWGTLYGYTF
CDR3 DNA: TGCGCCAGCAGTGAGTGGGGGACGCTATATGGCTACACCTTC
V gene: TRBV10-2
clone size: NA
J gene: TRBJ1-2
D gene: NA

CDR3 protein: CAWSATGVYGYTF
CDR3 DNA: TGTGCCTGGAGTGCGACAGGGGTCTATGGCTACACCTTC
V gene: TRBV30
clone size: NA
J gene: TRBJ1-2
D gene: TRBD1

CDR3 protein: CASSQTSGTYNEQFF
CDR3 DNA: TGCGCCAGCAGCCAGACTAGCGGAACCTACAATGAGCAGTTCTTC
V gene: TRBV5-1
clone size: NA
J gene: TRBJ2-1
D gene: TRBD2

CDR3 protein: CASSPYLGGANEKLFF
CDR3 DNA: TGTGCCAGCAGTCCCTATTTGGGGGGCGCTAATGAAAAACTGTTTTTT
V gene: TRBV27
clone size: NA
J gene: TRBJ1-4
D gene: NA

CDR3 protein: CASRKYGTGVDTEAFF
CDR3 DNA: TGCGCCAGCAGGAAATACGGGACAGGGGTGGACACTGAAGCTTTCTTT
V gene: TRBV5-1
clone size: NA
J gene: TRBJ1-1
D gene: TRBD1